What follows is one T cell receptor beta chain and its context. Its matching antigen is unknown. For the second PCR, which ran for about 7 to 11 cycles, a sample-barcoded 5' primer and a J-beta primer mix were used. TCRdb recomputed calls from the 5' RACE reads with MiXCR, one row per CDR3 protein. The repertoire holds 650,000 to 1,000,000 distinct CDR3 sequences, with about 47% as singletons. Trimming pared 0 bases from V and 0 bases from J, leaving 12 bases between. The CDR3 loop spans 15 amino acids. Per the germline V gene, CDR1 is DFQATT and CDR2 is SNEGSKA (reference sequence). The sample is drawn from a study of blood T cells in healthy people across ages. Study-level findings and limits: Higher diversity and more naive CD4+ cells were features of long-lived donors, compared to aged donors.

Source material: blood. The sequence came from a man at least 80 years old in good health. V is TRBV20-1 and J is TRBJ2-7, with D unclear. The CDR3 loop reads CSARDYSSGSYEQYF. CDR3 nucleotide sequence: TGCAGTGCTAGAGATTATTCCTCGGGCTCCTACGAGCAGTACTTC.